This T cell receptor (beta chain) was sequenced during a study of T cells in Graves' hyperthyroidism and ophthalmopathy. Study results and caveats: Appearing also in blood were most of the thyroid clonotypes expanded above 0.001. Separating ophthalmopathy from stable hyperthyroidism was achieved by a 13 V-J model. The model made its ophthalmopathy prediction, and onset followed a median approximately 6 months later.

As concerns this clonotype: Its matching antigen is unknown.

Diagnosis relied on clinical symptoms, serum thyroxine and TRAb, thyroid ultrasound and orbital computed tomography. RNA transcripts yielded amplified TCR beta CDR3 regions. Carried out on the TCR CDR3, a first-round RT-PCR used the HTBI primer set. MiXCR was run by TCRdb on the multiplex PCR reads, yielding one entry per CDR3 protein. Among 450,000 to 700,000 distinct CDR3 sequences, 46% were seen once, and the ten largest hold around 20%. The TCR was taken from an adult woman with Graves' disease, either hyperthyroidism or ophthalmopathy (not recorded which). Sequenced material: peripheral blood or thyroid tissue (not recorded which).

The CDR3 sequence is CASSRLGTGIYETQYF. The CDR3 coding sequence is TGCGCCAGCAGCAGGTTGGGGACAGGGATCTACGAGACCCAGTACTTC. This chain connects TRBV5-1 to TRBJ2-5; 9 nucleotides align to TRBD1. Per the germline V gene, CDR1 is SGHRS and CDR2 is YFSETQ. CDR3 length: 16 amino acids. With V trimmed by 4 bases and J by 5 bases, 12 bases remained unmatched.